A few counts support the clone carrying this T cell receptor (beta chain). The data were taken from a study of blood T cells in healthy people across ages. Sample-barcoded 5' priming and a J-beta primer mix drove a second PCR of roughly 6 to 12 cycles. TCRdb reprocessed the 5' RACE reads via MiXCR and lists one record per CDR3 protein. The data show about 1 million distinct CDR3 sequences, 35% to 55% seen once. The germline V gene has CDR1 MNHEY and CDR2 SMNVEV (reference sequence). The CDR3 loop spans 13 amino acids. V was trimmed by 7 bases and J by 9 bases, leaving 16 bases between them. The chain is built from TRBV27 and TRBJ2-1; D is perhaps TRBD1 or TRBD2 (5 bases each). Sequencing used blood. This receptor was taken from a woman aged 60-75 years in good health. CDR3 nucleotides: TGTGCCAGCAACCCCGCACTAGGGACTGAGCAGTTCTTC. Translation gives CASNPALGTEQFF.